This T cell receptor (beta chain) was identified in a study of blood T cell repertoires in COVID-19. About the study: T cells, B-cell-depleted T cells, or PBMCs supplied cDNA or gDNA.

Measured with immunoSEQ multiplex PCR; TCRdb has only the in-frame clones, and not every one. The sample contains approximately 190,000 clones, roughly 84% of which appear only once. The CDR3 has 15 residues. The germline V and J ends were trimmed by 4 bases and 4 bases, with 19 bases remaining between them. Germline CDR1 reads GTSNPN; CDR2 reads SVGIG (reference sequence). The sample comprised PBMCs or T cells enriched from blood (not recorded which). The chain is built from TRBV30 and TRBJ1-2; D is perhaps TRBD1 (6 bases). The sequence was obtained from a man in his forties who had recovered from COVID-19. CDR3 DNA sequence: TGTGCCTGGACCCCGAGGGGGAATTGGGCCTATGGCTACACCTTC. It is translated as CAWTPRGNWAYGYTF. Looking up the rest from reference TRBV30 and TRBJ1-2 gives the full variable domain: SQTIHQWPATLVQPVGSPLSLECTVEGTSNPNLYWYRQAAGRGLQLLFYSVGIGQISSEVPQNLSASRPQDRQFILSSKKLLLSDSGFYLCAWTPRGNWAYGYTFGSGTRLTVV.